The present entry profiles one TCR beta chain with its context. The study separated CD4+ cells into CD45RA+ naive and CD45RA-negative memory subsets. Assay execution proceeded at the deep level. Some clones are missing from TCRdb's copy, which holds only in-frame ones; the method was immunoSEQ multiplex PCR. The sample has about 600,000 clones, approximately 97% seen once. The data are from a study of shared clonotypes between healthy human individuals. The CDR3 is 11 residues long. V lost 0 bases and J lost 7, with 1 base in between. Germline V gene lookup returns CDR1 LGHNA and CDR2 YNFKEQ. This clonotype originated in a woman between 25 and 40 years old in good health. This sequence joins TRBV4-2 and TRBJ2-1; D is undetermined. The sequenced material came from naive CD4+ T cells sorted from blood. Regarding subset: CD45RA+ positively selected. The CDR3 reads CASSQDNEQFF. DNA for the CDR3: TGTGCCAGCAGCCAAGATAATGAGCAGTTCTTC.